The present entry profiles one T cell receptor beta chain with its context. This clonotype was counted ten times or more. This receptor's antigen is unknown. There are no base qualities to consult, and no much larger clone falls within one base. Amplification of TCR beta CDR3 regions was carried out from RNA transcripts. The first round of RT-PCR for the TCR CDR3 was performed with the HTBI primer set and the Qiagen OneStep RT-PCR kit. Libraries were constructed in a second round of multiplex PCR, after which size selection and purification were carried out. Paired-end sequencing of the libraries was performed with 100 bp reads on an Illumina HiSeq2000. The source study handled its data this way. SOAPnuke was used to process the raw data, removing reads that contained adapters or uncalled bases, had a mean Phred below 15, or lacked an exact match to the constant primer or identifier. High-quality paired reads were merged with COPE v1.2.5, and unique nucleotide sequences were defined as clonotypes. MiTCR v1.1 was used to align the clonotypes against IMGT TRBV, TRBD and TRBJ reference segments. The analysis included only V-J combinations with a frequency above 0.0001, which together covered around 99% of the repertoires. A TCS score was defined as the ratio between F50 (clonal expansion) and ExV (chaos), using BLOSUM62-based TCRdist between CDR3 peptides within each V-J. Welch's t-statistics and random forest reduced 500 to 550 V-J features to roughly 13, which were used in a naive Bayes classifier (R e1071). TCRdb trimmed the raw reads at Q25, called clones with MiXCR and kept productive beta chains. Duplicate CDR3 protein sequences are folded into a single record with the most common DNA and genes. TCRdb assigned the V and J calls; the authors' analysis was not used. This sample has 620,000 or so distinct CDR3 sequences in its table, and roughly 15% of those were observed once. Around an eighth of the sample is in the top ten clones.

Moderately to severely active disease, a Clinical Activity Score of at least 3, a NOSPECS grade of at least 4, and a duration under 3 months were present in ophthalmopathy patients. Any patient with an uncontrolled infection, another autoimmune disease, pregnancy or lactation was excluded. Diagnoses were established on the basis of clinical symptoms, serum thyroxine and TRAb, thyroid ultrasound, and orbital computed tomography. Ficoll-Paque density gradient centrifugation was used to isolate PBMCs from around 9.1 ml of fresh peripheral blood. Total RNA was extracted using Trizol reagent, and RNA quality was assessed on an Agilent 2100 Bioanalyzer. The data derive from a study of T cells in Graves' hyperthyroidism and ophthalmopathy (dated by TCRdb to the late 2010s). With regard to the full study: Peripheral blood samples were taken at the time of initial diagnosis, prior to any treatment. An independent validation cohort of some 18 hyperthyroidism patients and over 15 patients who later progressed to ophthalmopathy tested prospective prediction of ophthalmopathy. The study also compared thyroid tissue and blood T-cell repertoires from about six Graves' hyperthyroidism patients. The paper describes TCR Vbeta CDR3 sequencing of about 140 peripheral blood samples, made up of 40 to 45 ophthalmopathy patients, some 80 hyperthyroidism patients and about 17 progressor patients. For training and testing, the 100 or so patients in the discovery cohort were randomly divided in a 7:3 ratio. To identify TCR V-J signatures that set the groups apart, the researchers used a discovery cohort of 100 or so patients, made up of 43 with Graves' ophthalmopathy and around 58 with stable Graves' hyperthyroidism. Following sampling, methimazole starting at 30 mg daily was given to hyperthyroidism patients, and high-dose intravenous methylprednisolone was given to ophthalmopathy patients. General conclusions and limits of the study: A 13 V-J signature model separated ophthalmopathy from stable hyperthyroidism, with about 90% sensitivity and roughly 84% specificity in cross-validation and 80%/75% in testing. Most expanded thyroid clonotypes (frequency above 0.001) were also detected in blood, a finding suggesting that blood repertoires may reflect thyroid immune responses. During validation, the model predicted progression to ophthalmopathy a median of approximately 6 months ahead of onset, with around 71% sensitivity and under 85% specificity. No statistical method was used to set the sample size in advance, and investigators knew the group allocation.

The CDR3 goes from the cysteine to the phenylalanine over 15 residues. The CDR3 DNA has 45 bases and is translated from base 1. CDR1 DFQATT and CDR2 SNEGSKA were looked up in the germline V gene (reference sequence). Relative to germline, V is missing 0 bases and J is missing 4 bases, with 2 bases of the junction outside any gene match. The sample was blood. This sequence was found in a woman in her forties or fifties with Graves' ophthalmopathy. This chain is built from TRBV20-1 and TRBJ1-6; 8 bases in the middle match TRBD1. The bases are TGCAGTGCTAGAGATAGGACAGGGTATAATTCACCCCTCCACTTT. Translated, it gives CSARDRTGYNSPLHF.